A single sample is the source of the 3 T cell receptor beta chains below, sequenced in a study of Ad26.COV2.S vaccination and SARS-CoV-2 variants. Clones were read by immunoSEQ multiplex PCR, and TCRdb kept only the in-frame ones, dropping some. The sample lists approximately 360,000 clones; under 90% were seen once. Treatment in this sample: roughly 20 received Ad26.COV2.S at low or high dose, single or two shots; roughly 5 received placebo; per-sample allocation not given. Repertoires come from day 63 after the first vaccine or placebo injection. Specimen: peripheral blood, collected in a trial of Ad26.COV2.S vaccine versus placebo. The receptors come from a person aged 18-60 years who received the Ad26.COV2.S COVID-19 vaccine or a placebo.

The chain employs TRBV4-3 and TRBJ1-1; the match to TRBD1 covers 7 bases. This CDR3 contains 17 residues. J lost 1 base, V lost 4 bases, and 12 bases had no gene match. Germline CDR1 and CDR2: LGHNA and YSLEER. CDR3 in DNA: TGCGCCAGCAGCCGAAGAACAGGGGCCACGGGGAACACTGAAGCTTTCTTT. Protein product: CASSRRTGATGNTEAFF.

The CDR3 region is CASSLVAGGLSYEQYF. The DNA of the CDR3 is TGTGCCAGCAGCTTGGTCGCGGGAGGGTTATCCTACGAGCAGTACTTC. The chain couples TRBV5-5 to TRBJ2-7, with 9 bases lining up with TRBD2. J gave up 1 base and V 0 bases, and 5 bases lay outside the gene matches. The CDR3 length is 16 residues. Per the germline V gene, CDR1 is SGHKS and CDR2 is YYEKEE (reference sequence).

The V gene is TRBV2, the J gene TRBJ2-1; unclear D gene. V lost 0 bases, J lost 8 bases, and 11 bases lay in between. The germline gives CDR1 SNHLY, CDR2 FYNNEI. This CDR3 has 14 amino acids. CDR3 residues: CASSEANVVYEQFF. The CDR3 bases are TGTGCCAGCAGTGAAGCGAACGTCGTCTATGAGCAGTTCTTC.